A selection of T cell receptor beta chains follows, all from one sample in a study of OX40 agonist ivuxolimab in advanced cancers. The protocol was immunoSEQ multiplex PCR, while the TCRdb copy is restricted to in-frame clones and leaves out a portion. The data contain around 79,000 clones, just over 85% of them singletons. This sample comprised CD4+ or CD8+ T cells sorted from blood, obtained in a trial of the OX40 agonist ivuxolimab. These receptor sequences come from an adult with an advanced solid tumor such as melanoma, head and neck, liver or kidney cancer. CDR3s include the opening cysteine and the closing phenylalanine or tryptophan. The order of the fields is D gene, V gene, clone size, J gene, CDR3 DNA, CDR3 protein. The D gene is left open where the match is weak. Clone size is stated in some rows and not others, as once, few, many or a class when expanded.

d_gene: TRBD2; v_gene: TRBV4-2; abundance: NA; j_gene: TRBJ2-7; CDR3nt: TGTGCCAGCAGCCAAGCAGTCTCTAGCGGGGTTTACGAGCAGTACTTC; CDR3aa: CASSQAVSSGVYEQYF
d_gene: NA; v_gene: TRBV6-6; abundance: NA; j_gene: TRBJ1-2; CDR3nt: TGTGCCAGCAGGAGGGACTCCCGCTATGGCTACACCTTC; CDR3aa: CASRRDSRYGYTF
d_gene: TRBD1; v_gene: TRBV5-1; abundance: NA; j_gene: TRBJ1-6; CDR3nt: TGCGCCAGCAGCTTGACATGGGGACAGAATAATTCACCCCTCCACTTT; CDR3aa: CASSLTWGQNNSPLHF
d_gene: NA; v_gene: TRBV9; abundance: NA; j_gene: TRBJ2-1; CDR3nt: TGTGCCAGCAGCCCCAACGGACAGAACAATGAGCAGTTCTTC; CDR3aa: CASSPNGQNNEQFF
d_gene: NA; v_gene: TRBV7-2; abundance: NA; j_gene: TRBJ2-1; CDR3nt: TGTGCCAGCGTCAAGGTTTATGAGCAGTTCTTC; CDR3aa: CASVKVYEQFF
d_gene: NA; v_gene: TRBV29-1; abundance: NA; j_gene: TRBJ2-5; CDR3nt: TGCAGCGTTGAGACTAGTTTTCGAGAGACCCAGTACTTC; CDR3aa: CSVETSFRETQYF
d_gene: NA; v_gene: TRBV9; abundance: once; j_gene: TRBJ2-3; CDR3nt: TGTGCCAGCAGCGTAGAGAGGACTAGCACAGATACGCAGTATTTT; CDR3aa: CASSVERTSTDTQYF
d_gene: TRBD2; v_gene: TRBV19; abundance: NA; j_gene: TRBJ2-1; CDR3nt: TGTGCCAGTATGGGGCCCAAGAGCGGGAGCTCCTACAATGAGCAGTTCTTC; CDR3aa: CASMGPKSGSSYNEQFF
d_gene: NA; v_gene: TRBV30; abundance: once; j_gene: TRBJ1-3; CDR3nt: TGTGCCTGGAGTGTACGTCGGACAGCTGGAAACACCATATATTTT; CDR3aa: CAWSVRRTAGNTIYF
d_gene: TRBD1; v_gene: TRBV4-2; abundance: NA; j_gene: TRBJ2-7; CDR3nt: TGTGCCAGCAGCCAAGATCTACAGGGGGCCGGCGAGCAGTACTTC; CDR3aa: CASSQDLQGAGEQYF
d_gene: NA; v_gene: TRBV6-6; abundance: NA; j_gene: TRBJ2-3; CDR3nt: TGTGCCAGCAGTTACTCCGGGATAACAGATACGCAGTATTTT; CDR3aa: CASSYSGITDTQYF
d_gene: TRBD2; v_gene: TRBV5-1; abundance: NA; j_gene: TRBJ2-7; CDR3nt: TGCGCCAGCAGGTATCAGACTAGCGGAGGGGTCGAGCAGTACTTC; CDR3aa: CASRYQTSGGVEQYF
d_gene: NA; v_gene: TRBV27; abundance: NA; j_gene: TRBJ2-6; CDR3nt: TGTGCCAGCAGTTTATATGGGGGTGGGGGCCCTGGGGCCAACGTCCTGACTTTC; CDR3aa: CASSLYGGGGPGANVLTF
d_gene: NA; v_gene: TRBV30; abundance: once; j_gene: TRBJ1-6; CDR3nt: TGTGCCTGGAGTGCGCAGGCCAATTCACCCCTCCACTTT; CDR3aa: CAWSAQANSPLHF
d_gene: NA; v_gene: TRBV19; abundance: NA; j_gene: TRBJ1-5; CDR3nt: TGTGCCAGTAGTATATGGAGGTCCAGCAATCAGCCCCAGCATTTT; CDR3aa: CASSIWRSSNQPQHF
d_gene: TRBD2; v_gene: TRBV7-2; abundance: once; j_gene: TRBJ2-7; CDR3nt: TGTGCCAGCAGCTCCGTGGGGAGCGGGAGTTCCTACGAGCAGTACTTC; CDR3aa: CASSSVGSGSSYEQYF
d_gene: NA; v_gene: TRBV6-5; abundance: NA; j_gene: TRBJ1-1; CDR3nt: TGTGCCAGCAGCAGGGTGATGAACACTGAAGCTTTCTTT; CDR3aa: CASSRVMNTEAFF
d_gene: TRBD2; v_gene: TRBV13; abundance: NA; j_gene: TRBJ2-3; CDR3nt: TGTGCCAGCAGCTCCCAAGGACTAGCGTCTAGCACAGATACGCAGTATTTT; CDR3aa: CASSSQGLASSTDTQYF
d_gene: NA; v_gene: TRBV5-1; abundance: NA; j_gene: TRBJ2-2; CDR3nt: TGCGCCAGCAGGGTTGGGTCGAACACCGGGGAGCTGTTTTTT; CDR3aa: CASRVGSNTGELFF
d_gene: NA; v_gene: TRBV28; abundance: NA; j_gene: TRBJ2-1; CDR3nt: TGTGCCAGCAGTTTATTCAATGAGCAGTTCTTC; CDR3aa: CASSLFNEQFF
d_gene: TRBD2; v_gene: TRBV7-3; abundance: NA; j_gene: TRBJ2-7; CDR3nt: TGTGCCAGCAGGAAGGGAATAGCGGGCGATACCTACGAGCAGTACTTC; CDR3aa: CASRKGIAGDTYEQYF
d_gene: NA; v_gene: TRBV2; abundance: medium-sized; j_gene: TRBJ2-1; CDR3nt: TGTGCCAGTGGACCTCGGCCAGACAATGAGCAGTTCTTC; CDR3aa: CASGPRPDNEQFF
d_gene: TRBD1; v_gene: TRBV2; abundance: NA; j_gene: TRBJ1-1; CDR3nt: TGTGCCAGCAGAAGGACAGGCACTGAAGCTTTCTTT; CDR3aa: CASRRTGTEAFF
d_gene: TRBD1; v_gene: TRBV6-5; abundance: NA; j_gene: TRBJ2-3; CDR3nt: TGTGCCAGCAGTCCTCGGACAGGAACAGATACGCAGTATTTT; CDR3aa: CASSPRTGTDTQYF
d_gene: TRBD1; v_gene: TRBV11-2; abundance: NA; j_gene: TRBJ1-1; CDR3nt: TGTGCCAGCAGCCAGGGACAGCACACTGAAGCTTTCTTT; CDR3aa: CASSQGQHTEAFF
d_gene: NA; v_gene: TRBV25-1; abundance: NA; j_gene: TRBJ2-6; CDR3nt: TGTGCCGGCAGTAGGTCTGGGGCCAACGTCCTGACTTTC; CDR3aa: CAGSRSGANVLTF
d_gene: TRBD1; v_gene: TRBV10-3; abundance: NA; j_gene: TRBJ2-6; CDR3nt: TGTGCCATCAGTGGGGTAGGGGGCAAAAGCTCTGGGGCCAACGTCCTGACTTTC; CDR3aa: CAISGVGGKSSGANVLTF
d_gene: NA; v_gene: TRBV29-1; abundance: NA; j_gene: TRBJ2-3; CDR3nt: TGCAGCGTGCCCCCAGTGGGAAACACAGATACGCAGTATTTT; CDR3aa: CSVPPVGNTDTQYF
d_gene: NA; v_gene: TRBV5-1; abundance: NA; j_gene: TRBJ2-5; CDR3nt: TGCGCCAGCAGCTTGAACAGCCAGAGAGAGACCCAGTACTTC; CDR3aa: CASSLNSQRETQYF
d_gene: NA; v_gene: TRBV15; abundance: once; j_gene: TRBJ1-2; CDR3nt: TGTGCCACCAGCAGAGATATGTCGGAGGGAAGCTACACCTTC; CDR3aa: CATSRDMSEGSYTF
d_gene: TRBD1; v_gene: TRBV10-3; abundance: NA; j_gene: TRBJ2-2; CDR3nt: TGTGCCATCAGTGATCGAGGACAGGGTATCGGGGAGCTGTTTTTT; CDR3aa: CAISDRGQGIGELFF
d_gene: NA; v_gene: TRBV7-9; abundance: NA; j_gene: TRBJ2-3; CDR3nt: TGTGCCAGCAGGCAACAGGGTCCCTTGGATACGCAGTATTTT; CDR3aa: CASRQQGPLDTQYF
d_gene: TRBD1; v_gene: TRBV7-9; abundance: NA; j_gene: TRBJ2-7; CDR3nt: TGTGCCAGCAGCTTCGAGACAGGGGGCTACGAGCAGTACTTC; CDR3aa: CASSFETGGYEQYF
d_gene: TRBD1; v_gene: TRBV5-6; abundance: NA; j_gene: TRBJ1-2; CDR3nt: TGTGCCAGCATATTCTTGACAGGGGGCGATGGCTACACCTTC; CDR3aa: CASIFLTGGDGYTF
d_gene: NA; v_gene: TRBV27; abundance: NA; j_gene: TRBJ1-1; CDR3nt: TGTGCCAGCAGTTTAAACGGGGGGACAGAAGCTTTCTTT; CDR3aa: CASSLNGGTEAFF
d_gene: TRBD1; v_gene: TRBV7-3; abundance: NA; j_gene: TRBJ2-1; CDR3nt: TGTGCCAGCAGCCGGACAGGGTACAACAATGAGCAGTTCTTC; CDR3aa: CASSRTGYNNEQFF
d_gene: NA; v_gene: TRBV18; abundance: NA; j_gene: TRBJ1-1; CDR3nt: TGTGCCAGCTCACGGTTAGAGACGAACACTGAAGCTTTCTTT; CDR3aa: CASSRLETNTEAFF
d_gene: TRBD2; v_gene: TRBV5-4; abundance: NA; j_gene: TRBJ2-3; CDR3nt: TGTGCCAGCAGCCCGGTCGCGGGAGGGCATGATACGCAGTATTTT; CDR3aa: CASSPVAGGHDTQYF
d_gene: NA; v_gene: TRBV30; abundance: NA; j_gene: TRBJ1-5; CDR3nt: TGTGCCTGGAGTGCTTCGGATCAGCCCCAGCATTTT; CDR3aa: CAWSASDQPQHF
d_gene: TRBD1; v_gene: TRBV2; abundance: NA; j_gene: TRBJ1-1; CDR3nt: TGTGCCAGCAGGTCACAGGGGATTGAGAACACTGAAGCTTTCTTT; CDR3aa: CASRSQGIENTEAFF
d_gene: NA; v_gene: TRBV6-5; abundance: NA; j_gene: TRBJ1-2; CDR3nt: TGTGCCAGCAAGCAGAGGGATGGCTACACCTTC; CDR3aa: CASKQRDGYTF
d_gene: NA; v_gene: TRBV30; abundance: medium-sized; j_gene: TRBJ1-1; CDR3nt: TGTGCCTGCGCCCCCAGGGTGCCTGAAGCTTTCTTT; CDR3aa: CACAPRVPEAFF
d_gene: NA; v_gene: TRBV1; abundance: NA; j_gene: TRBJ2-7; CDR3nt: TGCACCAGCAGCCAAGAGGTAGCGGGGACCTACGAGCAGTACTTC; CDR3aa: CTSSQEVAGTYEQYF